This TCR beta chain originates from a study of OX40 agonist ivuxolimab in advanced cancers. Study information: The dose-escalation group included hepatocellular carcinoma, melanoma, renal cell carcinoma and head and neck cancer. There were three patients with partial responses, one having hepatocellular carcinoma and two cutaneous melanoma. Study outcomes and limitations: Researchers did not establish what antigens the expanded peripheral T cells target. The average count of expanded clones was higher among CD8+ T cells than among CD4+.

With regard to this clone: Its target is unknown.

Using immunoSEQ multiplex PCR, the repertoire was profiled, and TCRdb retains in-frame clones only, with some absent. The repertoire holds roughly 77,000 clones, roughly 92% seen once, with 0.65% in the top ten. The CDR3 is made up of 14 amino acids. V was shortened by 0 bases and J by 6 bases, with 12 bases between the two germline ends. Per germline, CDR1 GTSNPN and CDR2 SVGIG (reference sequence). The specimen was CD4+ or CD8+ T cells sorted from blood, collected in a trial of the OX40 agonist ivuxolimab. This sequence originates from an adult with an advanced solid tumor such as melanoma, head and neck, liver or kidney cancer. V and J are TRBV30 and TRBJ1-5; maybe TRBD1 (5 bases). The CDR3 reads CAWSVRQGSQPQHF. The DNA of the CDR3 is TGTGCCTGGAGTGTAAGGCAGGGATCTCAGCCCCAGCATTTT.